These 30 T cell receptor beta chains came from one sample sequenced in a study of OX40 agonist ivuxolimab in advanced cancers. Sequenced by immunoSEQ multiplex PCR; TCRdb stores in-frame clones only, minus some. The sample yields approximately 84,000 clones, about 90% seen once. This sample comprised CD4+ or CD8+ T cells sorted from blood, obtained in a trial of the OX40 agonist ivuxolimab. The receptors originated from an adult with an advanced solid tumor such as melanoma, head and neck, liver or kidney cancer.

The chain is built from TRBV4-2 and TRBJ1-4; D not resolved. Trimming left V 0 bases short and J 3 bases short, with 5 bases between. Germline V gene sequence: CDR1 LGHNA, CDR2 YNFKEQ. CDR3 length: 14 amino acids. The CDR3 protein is CASSQDQPNEKLFF. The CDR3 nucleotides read TGTGCCAGCAGCCAAGATCAACCTAATGAAAAACTGTTTTTT.

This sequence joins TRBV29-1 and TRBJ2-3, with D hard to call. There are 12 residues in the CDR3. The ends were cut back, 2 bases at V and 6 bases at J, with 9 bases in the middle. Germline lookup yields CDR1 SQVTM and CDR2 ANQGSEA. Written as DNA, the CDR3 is TGCAGCGTTGAACTCCTCGTTGATACGCAGTATTTT. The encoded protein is CSVELLVDTQYF.

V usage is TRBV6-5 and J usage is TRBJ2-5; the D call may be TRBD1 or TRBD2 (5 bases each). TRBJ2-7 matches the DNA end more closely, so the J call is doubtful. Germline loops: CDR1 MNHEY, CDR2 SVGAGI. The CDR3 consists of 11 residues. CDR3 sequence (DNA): TGTGCCAGCAGTTGGGGGAGCGAGCAGTACTTC. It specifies CASSWGSEQYF.

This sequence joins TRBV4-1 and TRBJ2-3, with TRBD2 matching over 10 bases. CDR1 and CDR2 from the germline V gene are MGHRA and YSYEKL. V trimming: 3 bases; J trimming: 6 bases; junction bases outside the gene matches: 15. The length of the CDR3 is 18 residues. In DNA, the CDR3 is TGCGCCAGCAGCCACGGCGGACTAGCGGCAGACCGGCGGGATACGCAGTATTTT. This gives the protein CASSHGGLAADRRDTQYF.

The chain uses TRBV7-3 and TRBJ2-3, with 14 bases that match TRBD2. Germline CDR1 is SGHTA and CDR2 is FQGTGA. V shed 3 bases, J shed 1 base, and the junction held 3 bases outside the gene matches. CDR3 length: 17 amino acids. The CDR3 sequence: CASSLGTSGGGTDTQYF. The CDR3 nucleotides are TGTGCCAGCAGCTTGGGGACTAGCGGGGGAGGCACAGATACGCAGTATTTT.

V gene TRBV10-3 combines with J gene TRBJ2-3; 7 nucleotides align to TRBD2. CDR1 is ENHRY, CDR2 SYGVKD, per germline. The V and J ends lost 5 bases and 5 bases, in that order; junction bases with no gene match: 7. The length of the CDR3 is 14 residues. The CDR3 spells CAISRAGEVDTQYF. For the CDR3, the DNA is TGTGCCATCAGTCGTGCGGGGGAGGTAGATACGCAGTATTTT.

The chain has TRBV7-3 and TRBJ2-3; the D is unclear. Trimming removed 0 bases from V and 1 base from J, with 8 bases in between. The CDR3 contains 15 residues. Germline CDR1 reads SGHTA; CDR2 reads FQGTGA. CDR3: CASSLTGARTDTQYF. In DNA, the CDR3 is TGTGCCAGCAGCTTAACTGGAGCCCGCACAGATACGCAGTATTTT.

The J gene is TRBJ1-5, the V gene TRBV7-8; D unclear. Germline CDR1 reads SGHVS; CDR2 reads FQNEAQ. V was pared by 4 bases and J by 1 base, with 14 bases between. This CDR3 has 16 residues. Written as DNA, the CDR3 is TGTGCCAGCAGCTCGGCGGGGTTTTGGAGCAATCAGCCCCAGCATTTT. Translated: CASSSAGFWSNQPQHF.

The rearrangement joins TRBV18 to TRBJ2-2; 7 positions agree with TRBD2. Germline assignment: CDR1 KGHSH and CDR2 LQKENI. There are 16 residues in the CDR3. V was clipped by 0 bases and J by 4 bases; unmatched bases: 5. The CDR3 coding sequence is TGTGCCAGCTCACCACCCGGGACTACTGTCACCGGGGAGCTGTTTTTT. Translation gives CASSPPGTTVTGELFF.

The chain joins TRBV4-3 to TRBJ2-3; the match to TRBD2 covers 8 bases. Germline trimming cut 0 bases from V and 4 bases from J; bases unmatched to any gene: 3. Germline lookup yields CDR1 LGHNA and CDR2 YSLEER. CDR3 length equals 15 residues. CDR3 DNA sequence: TGCGCCAGCAGCCAAGATGGGCGGGGGGCAGATACGCAGTATTTT. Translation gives CASSQDGRGADTQYF.

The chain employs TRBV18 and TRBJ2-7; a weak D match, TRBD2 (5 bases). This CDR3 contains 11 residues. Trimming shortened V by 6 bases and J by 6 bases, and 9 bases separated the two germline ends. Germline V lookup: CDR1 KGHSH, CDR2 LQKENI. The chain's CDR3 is CASSAEGEQYF. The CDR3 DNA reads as TGTGCCAGCTCGGCCGAGGGCGAGCAGTACTTC.

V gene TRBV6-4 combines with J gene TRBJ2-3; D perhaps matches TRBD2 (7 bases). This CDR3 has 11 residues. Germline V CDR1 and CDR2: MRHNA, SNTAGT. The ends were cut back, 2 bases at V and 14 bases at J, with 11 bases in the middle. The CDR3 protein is CASSDGGASYF. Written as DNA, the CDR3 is TGTGCCAGCAGTGACGGGGGGGCTTCGTATTTT.

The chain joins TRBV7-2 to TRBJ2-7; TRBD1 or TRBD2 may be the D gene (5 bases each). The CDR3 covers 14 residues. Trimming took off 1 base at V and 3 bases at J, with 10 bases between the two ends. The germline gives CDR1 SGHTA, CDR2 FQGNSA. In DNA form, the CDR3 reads TGTGCCAGCAGCTTAGGAGGGGAAAGCTACGAGCAGTACTTC. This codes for CASSLGGESYEQYF.

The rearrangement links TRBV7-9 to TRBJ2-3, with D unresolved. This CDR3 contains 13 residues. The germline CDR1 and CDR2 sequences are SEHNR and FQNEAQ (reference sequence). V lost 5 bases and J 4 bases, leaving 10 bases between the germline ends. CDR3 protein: CASSLLPPDTQYF. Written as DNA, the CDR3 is TGTGCCAGCAGCCTACTACCGCCAGATACGCAGTATTTT. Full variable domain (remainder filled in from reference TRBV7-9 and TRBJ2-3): DTGVSQNPRHKITKRGQNVTFRCDPISEHNRLYWYRQTLGQGPEFLTYFQNEAQLEKSRLLSDRFSAERPKGSFSTLEIQRTEQGDSAMYLCASSLLPPDTQYFGPGTRLTVL.

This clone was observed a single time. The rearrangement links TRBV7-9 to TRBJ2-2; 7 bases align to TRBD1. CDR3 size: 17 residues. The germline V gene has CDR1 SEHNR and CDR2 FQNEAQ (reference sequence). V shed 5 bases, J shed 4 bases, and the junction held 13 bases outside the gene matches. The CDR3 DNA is TGTGCCAGCAGCCCTTACCGACAGGGCTTGGGCACCGGGGAGCTGTTTTTT. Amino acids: CASSPYRQGLGTGELFF.

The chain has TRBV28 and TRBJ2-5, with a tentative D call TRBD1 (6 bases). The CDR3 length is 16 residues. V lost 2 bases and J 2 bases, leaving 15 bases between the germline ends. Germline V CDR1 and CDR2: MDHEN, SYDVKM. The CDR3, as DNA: TGTGCCAGCAGTTTAAGTAGGGGACACAAGCAAGAGACCCAGTACTTC. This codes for CASSLSRGHKQETQYF.

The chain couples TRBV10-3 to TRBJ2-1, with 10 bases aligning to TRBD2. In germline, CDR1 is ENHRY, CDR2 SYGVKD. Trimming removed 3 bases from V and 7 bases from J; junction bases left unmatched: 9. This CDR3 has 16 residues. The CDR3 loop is CAISDSERGGHNEQFF. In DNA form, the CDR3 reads TGTGCCATCAGTGACTCCGAGCGGGGGGGCCATAATGAGCAGTTCTTC.

The CDR3 DNA follows: TGTGCCAGCAGCCTCCGGGCAGATACGCAGTATTTT. Translated: CASSLRADTQYF. V gene TRBV7-2 combines with J gene TRBJ2-3; no clear D gene. Trimming removed 5 bases from V and 4 bases from J, with 7 bases in between. The CDR3 length is 12 residues. From germline, CDR1 is SGHTA and CDR2 FQGNSA.

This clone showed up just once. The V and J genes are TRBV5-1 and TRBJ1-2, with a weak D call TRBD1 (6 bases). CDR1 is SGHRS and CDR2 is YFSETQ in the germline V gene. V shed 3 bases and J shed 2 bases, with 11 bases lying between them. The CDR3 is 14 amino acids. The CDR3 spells CASSSQGSNYGYTF. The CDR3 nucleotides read TGCGCCAGCAGCTCACAGGGATCCAACTATGGCTACACCTTC.

As DNA, the CDR3 is TGCGCCAGCGGGACCTTGAACACTGAAGCTTTCTTT. It yields the protein CASGTLNTEAFF. The chain combines TRBV10-2 with TRBJ1-1; weak D call: TRBD1 (5 bases). CDR1 and CDR2 from the germline V gene are WSHSY and SAAADI. V shed 8 bases and J shed 0 bases, with 7 bases lying between them. This CDR3 is built from 12 residues.

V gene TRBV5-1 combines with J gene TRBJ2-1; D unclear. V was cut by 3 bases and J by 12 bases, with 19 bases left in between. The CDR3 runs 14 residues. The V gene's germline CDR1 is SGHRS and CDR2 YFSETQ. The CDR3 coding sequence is TGCGCCAGCAGCTCCGCCGCGCGTCTCAGTGCGCAGTTCTTC. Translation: CASSSAARLSAQFF.

CDR3 nucleotide sequence: TGCAGCGTTGGATCCGGGACCTATGGCTACACCTTC. Protein: CSVGSGTYGYTF. The V call is TRBV29-1, the J call TRBJ1-2; weak D call: TRBD1 (5 bases). Trimming pared 4 bases from V and 4 bases from J, leaving 10 bases between. Germline CDR1 is SQVTM and CDR2 is ANQGSEA. This CDR3 comprises 12 residues. Full variable domain (rest looked up from reference TRBV29-1 and TRBJ1-2): SAVISQKPSRDICQRGTSLTIQCQVDSQVTMMFWYRQQPGQSLTLIATANQGSEATYESGFVIDKFPISRPNLTFSTLTVSNMSPEDSSIYLCSVGSGTYGYTFGSGTRLTVV.

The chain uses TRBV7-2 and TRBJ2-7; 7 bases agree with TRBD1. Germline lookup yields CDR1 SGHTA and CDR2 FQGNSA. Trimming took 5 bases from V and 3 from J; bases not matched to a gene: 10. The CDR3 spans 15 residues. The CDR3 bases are TGTGCCAGCAGCCCAGCCGGGACAGCTTACTACGAGCAGTACTTC. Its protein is CASSPAGTAYYEQYF.

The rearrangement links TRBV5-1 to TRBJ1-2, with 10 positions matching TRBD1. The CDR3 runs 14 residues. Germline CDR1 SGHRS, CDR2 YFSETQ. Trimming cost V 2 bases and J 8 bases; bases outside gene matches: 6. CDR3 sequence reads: CASSLGTGVIGYTF. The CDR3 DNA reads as TGCGCCAGCAGCTTAGGGACAGGGGTTATCGGCTACACCTTC. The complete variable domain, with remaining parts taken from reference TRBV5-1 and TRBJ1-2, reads KAGVTQTPRYLIKTRGQQVTLSCSPISGHRSVSWYQQTPGQGLQFLFEYFSETQRNKGNFPGRFSGRQFSNSRSEMNVSTLELGDSALYLCASSLGTGVIGYTFGSGTRLTVV.

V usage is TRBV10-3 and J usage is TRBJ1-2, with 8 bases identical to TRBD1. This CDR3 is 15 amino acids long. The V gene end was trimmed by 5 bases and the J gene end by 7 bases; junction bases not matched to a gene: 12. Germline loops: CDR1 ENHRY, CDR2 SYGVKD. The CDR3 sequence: CAISSDRGSSAGYTF. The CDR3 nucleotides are TGTGCCATCAGTTCAGACAGGGGATCCTCGGCTGGCTACACCTTC.

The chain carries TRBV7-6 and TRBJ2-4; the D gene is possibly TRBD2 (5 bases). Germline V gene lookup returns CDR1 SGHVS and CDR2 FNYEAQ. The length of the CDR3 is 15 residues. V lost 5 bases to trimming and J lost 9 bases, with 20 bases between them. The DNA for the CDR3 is TGTGCCAGCAGCCCTACTACGGGGAAGGGTTTCATTCAGTACTTC. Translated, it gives CASSPTTGKGFIQYF.

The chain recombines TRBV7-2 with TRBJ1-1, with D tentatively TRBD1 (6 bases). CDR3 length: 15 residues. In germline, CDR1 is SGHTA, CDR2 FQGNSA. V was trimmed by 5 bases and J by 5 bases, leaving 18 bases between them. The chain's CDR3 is CASSPEGGRLTEAFF. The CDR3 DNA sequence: TGTGCCAGCAGCCCGGAGGGGGGACGATTAACTGAAGCTTTCTTT.

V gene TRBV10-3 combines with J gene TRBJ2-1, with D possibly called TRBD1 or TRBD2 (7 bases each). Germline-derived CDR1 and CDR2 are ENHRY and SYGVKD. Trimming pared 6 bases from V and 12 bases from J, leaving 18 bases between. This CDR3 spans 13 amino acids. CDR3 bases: TGTGCCATCAGCCGAGGGCCCAGGGGGGGGCAGTTCTTC. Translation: CAISRGPRGGQFF.

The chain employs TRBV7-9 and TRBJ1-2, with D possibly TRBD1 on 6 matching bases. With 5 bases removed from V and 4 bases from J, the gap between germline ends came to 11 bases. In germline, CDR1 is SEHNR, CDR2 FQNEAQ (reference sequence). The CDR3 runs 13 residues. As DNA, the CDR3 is TGTGCCAGCAGCCCACAGGGAGTCTATGGCTACACCTTC. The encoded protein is CASSPQGVYGYTF. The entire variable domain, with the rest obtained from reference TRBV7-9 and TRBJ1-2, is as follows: DTGVSQNPRHKITKRGQNVTFRCDPISEHNRLYWYRQTLGQGPEFLTYFQNEAQLEKSRLLSDRFSAERPKGSFSTLEIQRTEQGDSAMYLCASSPQGVYGYTFGSGTRLTVV.

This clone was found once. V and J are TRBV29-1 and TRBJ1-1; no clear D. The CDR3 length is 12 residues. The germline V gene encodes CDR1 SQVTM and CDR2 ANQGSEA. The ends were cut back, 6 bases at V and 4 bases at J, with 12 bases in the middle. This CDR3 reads CSVLDPGTEAFF. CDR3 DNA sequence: TGCAGCGTACTGGATCCGGGCACTGAAGCTTTCTTT.